This TCR beta chain is drawn from a study of OX40 agonist ivuxolimab in advanced cancers. In the study overall: Among those enrolled, mean age was 60 years (range about 20 to 79) and 82.7% were male. Findings of the study overall: Fewer expanded clones were found on average in CD4+ than in CD8+ T cells. It was also the case that some nonresponders had low normalized T-cell clonal expansion.

As regards this clone: Its target is not known.

Looked up from germline, CDR1 is MDHEN and CDR2 is SYDVKM. CDR3 length: 16 amino acids. Trimming took off 6 bases at V and 5 bases at J, with 22 bases between the two ends. Libraries were prepared by immunoSEQ multiplex PCR; TCRdb keeps only in-frame clonotypes and omits some of them. The table lists around 120,000 clones, more than 80% of them singletons. The sequence came from an adult with an advanced solid tumor such as melanoma, head and neck, liver or kidney cancer. The starting material was CD4+ or CD8+ T cells sorted from blood, obtained in a trial of the OX40 agonist ivuxolimab. The V call is TRBV28, the J call TRBJ1-1, with D perhaps TRBD1 (6 bases). In nucleotides, the CDR3 is TGTGCCAGCAGGCTCCCAGGGGCACTGGCGAATACTGAAGCTTTCTTT. Protein sequence: CASRLPGALANTEAFF.